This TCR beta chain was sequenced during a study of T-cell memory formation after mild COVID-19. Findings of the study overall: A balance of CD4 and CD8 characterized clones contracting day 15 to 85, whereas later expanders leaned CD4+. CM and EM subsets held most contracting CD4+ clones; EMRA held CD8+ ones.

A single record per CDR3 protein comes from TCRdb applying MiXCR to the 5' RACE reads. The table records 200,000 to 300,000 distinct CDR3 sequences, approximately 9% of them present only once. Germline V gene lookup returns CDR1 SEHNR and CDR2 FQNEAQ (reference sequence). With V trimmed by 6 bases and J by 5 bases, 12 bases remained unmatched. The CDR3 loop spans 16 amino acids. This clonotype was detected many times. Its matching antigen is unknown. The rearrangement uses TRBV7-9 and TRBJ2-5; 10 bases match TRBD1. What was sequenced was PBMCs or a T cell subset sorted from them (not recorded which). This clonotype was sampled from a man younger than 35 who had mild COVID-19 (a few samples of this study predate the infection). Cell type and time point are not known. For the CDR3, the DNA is TGTGCCAGCAGTCGTTCGGACAGGGGGAGCGGGGAGACCCAGTACTTC. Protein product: CASSRSDRGSGETQYF.